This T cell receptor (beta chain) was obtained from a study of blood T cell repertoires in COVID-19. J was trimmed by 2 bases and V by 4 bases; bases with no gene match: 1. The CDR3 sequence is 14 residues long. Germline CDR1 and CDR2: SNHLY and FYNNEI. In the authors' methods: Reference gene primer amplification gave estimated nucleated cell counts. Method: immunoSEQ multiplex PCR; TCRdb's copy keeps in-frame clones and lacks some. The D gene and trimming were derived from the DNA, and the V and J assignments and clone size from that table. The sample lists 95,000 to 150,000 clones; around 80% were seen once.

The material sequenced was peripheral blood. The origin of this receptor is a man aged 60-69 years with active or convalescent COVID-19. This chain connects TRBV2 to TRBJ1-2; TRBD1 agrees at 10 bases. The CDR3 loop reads CASSAGQGNYGYTF. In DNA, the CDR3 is TGTGCCAGCAGTGCGGGACAGGGGAACTATGGCTACACCTTC.